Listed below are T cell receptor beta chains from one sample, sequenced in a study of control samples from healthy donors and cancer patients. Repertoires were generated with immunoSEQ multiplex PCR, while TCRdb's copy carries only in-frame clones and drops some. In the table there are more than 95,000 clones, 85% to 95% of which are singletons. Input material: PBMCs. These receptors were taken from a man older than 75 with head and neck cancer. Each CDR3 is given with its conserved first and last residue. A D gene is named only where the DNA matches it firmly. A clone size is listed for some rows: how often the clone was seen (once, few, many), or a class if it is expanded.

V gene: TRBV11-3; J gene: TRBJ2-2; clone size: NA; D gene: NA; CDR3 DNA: TGTGCCAGCAGCTTAGTGGGGGCCGGGGAGCTGTTTTTT; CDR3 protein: CASSLVGAGELFF
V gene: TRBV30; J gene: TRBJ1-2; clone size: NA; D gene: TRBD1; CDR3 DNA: TGTGCCTGGAGGGGCCCAGGGGGAGGCTACACCTTC; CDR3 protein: CAWRGPGGGYTF
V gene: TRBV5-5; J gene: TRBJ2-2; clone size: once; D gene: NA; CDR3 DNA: TGTGCCAGCAGCCCCGACAGAATCACCGGGGAGCTGTTTTTT; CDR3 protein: CASSPDRITGELFF
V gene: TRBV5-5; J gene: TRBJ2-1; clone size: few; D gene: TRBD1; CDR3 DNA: TGTGCCAGCAGCTCGGGACAGGGGGAATACAATGAGCAGTTCTTC; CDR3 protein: CASSSGQGEYNEQFF
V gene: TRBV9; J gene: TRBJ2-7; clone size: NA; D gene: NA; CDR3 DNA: TGTGCCAGCAGCGTAGGGGACCTGGCAATCCCCGACGAGCAGTACTTC; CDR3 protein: CASSVGDLAIPDEQYF
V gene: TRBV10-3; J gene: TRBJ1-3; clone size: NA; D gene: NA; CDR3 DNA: TGTGCCATCAGCGCCGGCTCTGGAAACACCATATATTTT; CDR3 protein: CAISAGSGNTIYF
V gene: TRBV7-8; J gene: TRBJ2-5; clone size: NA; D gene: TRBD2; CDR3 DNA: TGTGCCAGCAGCTCGAGGGGCCGGACTAGCGGGAGAGTAGAGACCCAGTACTTC; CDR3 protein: CASSSRGRTSGRVETQYF
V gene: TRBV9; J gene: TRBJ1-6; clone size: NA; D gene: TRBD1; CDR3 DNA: TGTGCCAGCAGCGTAGGGGAGGGACAGGGCAATTCACCCCTCCACTTT; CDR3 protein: CASSVGEGQGNSPLHF
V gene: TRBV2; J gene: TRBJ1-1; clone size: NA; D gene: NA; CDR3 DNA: TGTGCCAGCAACGTTAGGGGTTATCCTCTGAACACTGAAGCTTTCTTT; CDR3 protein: CASNVRGYPLNTEAFF
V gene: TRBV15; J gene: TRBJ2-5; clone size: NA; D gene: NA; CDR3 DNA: TGTGCCACCAGCAGGGATAAAGAGACCCAGTACTTC; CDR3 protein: CATSRDKETQYF
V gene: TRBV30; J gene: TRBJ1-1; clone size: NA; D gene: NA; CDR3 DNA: TGTGCCTTGGGACATATGAACACTGAAGCTTTCTTT; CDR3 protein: CALGHMNTEAFF
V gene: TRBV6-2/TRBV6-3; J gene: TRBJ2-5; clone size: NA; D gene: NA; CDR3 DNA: TGTGCCAGCAGTTACTCGATCGGAGGGGGTAGAGAGACCCAGTACTTC; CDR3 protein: CASSYSIGGGRETQYF
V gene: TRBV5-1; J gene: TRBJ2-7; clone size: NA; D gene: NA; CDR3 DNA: TGCGCCAGCAGCTGGAGTACCGGGACACGGGCCCTCGAGCAGTACTTC; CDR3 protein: CASSWSTGTRALEQYF
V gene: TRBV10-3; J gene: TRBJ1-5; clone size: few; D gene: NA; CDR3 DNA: TGTGCCATCAGTGAGTCCCGATATCAGCCCCAGCATTTT; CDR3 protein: CAISESRYQPQHF
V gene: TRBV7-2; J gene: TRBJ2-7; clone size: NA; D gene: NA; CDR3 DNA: TGTGCCAGCGCAAATAGTGGGGACTACGAGCAGTACTTC; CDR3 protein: CASANSGDYEQYF
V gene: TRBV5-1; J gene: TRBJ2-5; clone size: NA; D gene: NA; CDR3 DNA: TGCGCCAGCAGCTTCCGGGTAGGGGGAGAGACCCAGTACTTC; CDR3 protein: CASSFRVGGETQYF
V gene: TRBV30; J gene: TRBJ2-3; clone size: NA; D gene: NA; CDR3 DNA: TGTGCCTGGAGTGTAAGGGGGGCGGATACGCAGTATTTT; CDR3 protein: CAWSVRGADTQYF
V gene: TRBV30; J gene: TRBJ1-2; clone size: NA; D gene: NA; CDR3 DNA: TGTGCCTGGAACGAGGGGCTGGGTGGCTACACCTTC; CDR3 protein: CAWNEGLGGYTF
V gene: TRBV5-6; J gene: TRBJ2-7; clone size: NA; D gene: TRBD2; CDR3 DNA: TGTGCCAGCAGCTTCAACAGTAGGGGAGGGTACGAGCAGTACTTC; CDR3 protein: CASSFNSRGGYEQYF
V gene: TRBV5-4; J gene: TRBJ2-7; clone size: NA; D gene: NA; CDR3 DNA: TGTGCCAGCAGCCCTTATGGCGGGACCATCTACGAGCAGTACTTC; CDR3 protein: CASSPYGGTIYEQYF
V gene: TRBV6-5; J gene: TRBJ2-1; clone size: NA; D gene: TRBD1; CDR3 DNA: TGTGCCAGCAGTCCACAGGGGGCGGACTACAATGAGCAGTTCTTC; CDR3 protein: CASSPQGADYNEQFF
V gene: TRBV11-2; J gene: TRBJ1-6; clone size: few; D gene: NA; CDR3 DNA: TGTGCCAGCAGCTTAGACGGTGGATTTCTCAGGTTCTCCTATAATTCACCCCTCCACTTT; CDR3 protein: CASSLDGGFLRFSYNSPLHF
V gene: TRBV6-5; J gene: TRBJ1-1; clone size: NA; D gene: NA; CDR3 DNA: TGTGCCAGCACCGACCGAGCAGGGGTAACTGAAGCTTTCTTT; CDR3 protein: CASTDRAGVTEAFF
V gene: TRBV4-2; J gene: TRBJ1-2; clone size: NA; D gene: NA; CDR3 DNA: TGTGCCAGCAGCCATGACGACAGTTTCTATGGCTACACCTTC; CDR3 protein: CASSHDDSFYGYTF
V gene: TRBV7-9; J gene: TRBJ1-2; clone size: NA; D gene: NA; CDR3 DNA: TGTGCCAGCAGCTTAAGGCGGCAGGAGGGCTATGGCTACACCTTC; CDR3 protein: CASSLRRQEGYGYTF
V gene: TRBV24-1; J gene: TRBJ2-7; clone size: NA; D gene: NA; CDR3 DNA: TGTGCCACCAGTGATTTAGGGGGGGATACGGCAAGGCGGTACGAGCAGTACTTC; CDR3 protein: CATSDLGGDTARRYEQYF
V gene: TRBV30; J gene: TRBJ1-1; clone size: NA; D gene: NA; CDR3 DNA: TGTGCCTGGAGTTTTATCCAGGGCAGAGAGGAGTCTGAAGCTTTCTTT; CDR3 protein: CAWSFIQGREESEAFF
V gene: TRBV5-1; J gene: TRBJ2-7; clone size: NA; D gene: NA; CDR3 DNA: TGCGCCAGCAGCTTGACCCGAGAGGGAGGAGAGCAGTACTTC; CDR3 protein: CASSLTREGGEQYF
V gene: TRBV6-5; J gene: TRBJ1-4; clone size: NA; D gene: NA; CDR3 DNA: TGTGCCAGCAGTCCCCGGGAAGGGAAACTGTTTTTT; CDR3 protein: CASSPREGKLFF
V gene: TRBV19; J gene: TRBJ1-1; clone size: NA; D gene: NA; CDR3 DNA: TGTGCCAGTACTCTAAATCCAGGGGCGGCTGTCGACACTGAAGCTTTCTTT; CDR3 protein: CASTLNPGAAVDTEAFF
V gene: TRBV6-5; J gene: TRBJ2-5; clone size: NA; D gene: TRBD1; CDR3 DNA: TGTGCCAGCAGTCGGGACAGCCAAAAGACCCAGTACTTC; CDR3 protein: CASSRDSQKTQYF
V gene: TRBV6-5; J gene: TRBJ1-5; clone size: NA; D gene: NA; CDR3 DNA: TGTGCCAGCAGGAGACAGCCTAGCAATCAGCCCCAGCATTTT; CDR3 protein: CASRRQPSNQPQHF
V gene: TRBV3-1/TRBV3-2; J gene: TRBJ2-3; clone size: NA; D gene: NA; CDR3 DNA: TGTGCCAGCACCCCAAGATCTGAGGCAGATACGCAGTATTTT; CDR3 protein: CASTPRSEADTQYF
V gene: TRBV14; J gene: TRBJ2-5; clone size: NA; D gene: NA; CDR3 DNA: TGTGCCAGCAGCCAAGAAAGGGGCAGGATACACGAGACCCAGTACTTC; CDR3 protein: CASSQERGRIHETQYF